The T cell receptor beta chain under discussion was sequenced for a study of response to subunit inactivated influenza vaccine. The J segment lost 0 bases and the V segment lost 3 bases, leaving 6 bases of the junction unmatched. The CDR3 consists of 17 residues. CDR1 and CDR2 from the germline V gene are SGHRS and YFSETQ. Via MiXCR, TCRdb re-called the RT-PCR reads, giving one row per CDR3 protein. The sample yields roughly 460,000 distinct CDR3 sequences, about 10% seen once. The chain uses TRBV5-1 and TRBJ2-1, with 10 nucleotides matching TRBD1. This specimen consisted of PBMCs from blood, obtained 45 days after vaccination. This clonotype originated in a man in his fifties or sixties who received an inactivated influenza vaccine. The CDR3 protein is CASSSKGDRGSYNEQFF. CDR3 coding DNA: TGCGCCAGCAGCTCAAAAGGGGACAGGGGCTCCTACAATGAGCAGTTCTTC. Together with reference TRBV5-1 and TRBJ2-1, the CDR3 gives the full variable domain: KAGVTQTPRYLIKTRGQQVTLSCSPISGHRSVSWYQQTPGQGLQFLFEYFSETQRNKGNFPGRFSGRQFSNSRSEMNVSTLELGDSALYLCASSSKGDRGSYNEQFFGPGTRLTVL.